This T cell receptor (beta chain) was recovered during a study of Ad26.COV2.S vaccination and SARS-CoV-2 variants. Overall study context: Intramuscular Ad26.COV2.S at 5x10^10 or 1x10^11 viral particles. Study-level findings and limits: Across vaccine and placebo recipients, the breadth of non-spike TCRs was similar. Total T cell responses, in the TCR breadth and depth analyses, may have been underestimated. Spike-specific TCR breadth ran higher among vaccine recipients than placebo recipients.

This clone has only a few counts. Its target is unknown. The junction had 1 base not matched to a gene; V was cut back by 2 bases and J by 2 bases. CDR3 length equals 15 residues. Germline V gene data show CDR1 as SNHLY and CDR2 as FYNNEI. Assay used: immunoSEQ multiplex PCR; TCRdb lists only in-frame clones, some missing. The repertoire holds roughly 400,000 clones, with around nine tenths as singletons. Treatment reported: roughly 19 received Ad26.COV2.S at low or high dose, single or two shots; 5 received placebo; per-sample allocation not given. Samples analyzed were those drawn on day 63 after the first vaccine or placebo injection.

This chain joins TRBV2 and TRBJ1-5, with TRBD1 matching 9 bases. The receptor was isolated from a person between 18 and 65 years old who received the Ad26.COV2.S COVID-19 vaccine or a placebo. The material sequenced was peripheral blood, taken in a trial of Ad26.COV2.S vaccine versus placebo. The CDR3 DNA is TGTGCCAGCAGTGAAAGGACAGGGGGCAATCAGCCCCAGCATTTT. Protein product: CASSERTGGNQPQHF.